This passage covers 13 T cell receptor beta chains from one sample sequenced in a study of PD-1 blockade in classical Hodgkin lymphoma. Generated by immunoSEQ multiplex PCR, the TCRdb table keeps only in-frame clones and is missing some. The table lists 2,900 or so clones, roughly 80% of them singletons. All patients relapsed after autologous stem cell transplantation, and brentuximab vedotin exposure varied. Isolation of CD8+ T cells from thawed PBMCs used magnetic negative selection. The sample consisted of CD8+ T cells from blood, taken at baseline. Receptors originate from a human donor with classical Hodgkin lymphoma.

V is TRBV4-2 and J is TRBJ2-3; 8 bases are a match to TRBD2. V gave up 2 bases and J gave up 2 bases; unmatched junction bases: 9. The germline V gene has CDR1 LGHNA and CDR2 YNFKEQ. The CDR3 is 17 amino acids. The CDR3 reads CASSQNAGGGNTDTQYF. The CDR3 DNA follows: TGTGCCAGCAGCCAAAACGCTGGCGGGGGGAACACAGATACGCAGTATTTT.

The rearrangement joins TRBV4-3 to TRBJ2-1; 12 bases match TRBD2. The ends lost 4 bases at V and 8 bases at J; junction bases unmatched: 6. Germline CDR1 and CDR2: LGHNA and YSLEER. The CDR3 contains 15 residues. Written as DNA, the CDR3 is TGCGCCAGCAGCCTTCTAGCGGGGGGGGTAGATGAGCAGTTCTTC. Its protein product is CASSLLAGGVDEQFF.

This clone appeared once. The chain is built from TRBV5-1 and TRBJ2-5, with D maybe TRBD1 (6 bases). With 0 bases removed from V and 2 bases from J, the gap between germline ends came to 8 bases. The germline V gene has CDR1 SGHRS and CDR2 YFSETQ. There are 14 residues in the CDR3. CDR3 nucleotide sequence: TGCGCCAGCAGCTTGGATGGGACACAAGAGACCCAGTACTTC. Its protein product is CASSLDGTQETQYF.

Only a few counts were recorded for this clone. The chain is built from TRBV19 and TRBJ1-3, with D perhaps matching TRBD1 (6 bases). Germline assignment: CDR1 LNHDA and CDR2 SQIVND (reference sequence). The V end was cut by 3 bases, the J end by 5 bases, with 14 bases between. The CDR3 contains 15 residues. CDR3 sequence: CASSMTGTQRNTIYF. The DNA of the CDR3 is TGTGCCAGTAGTATGACCGGGACACAACGAAACACCATATATTTT.

The chain joins TRBV6-1 to TRBJ1-3; D call uncertain. This CDR3 spans 16 amino acids. In germline, CDR1 is MNHNS, CDR2 SASEGT. The V and J ends lost 1 base and 0 bases respectively, with 10 bases between them. The CDR3 sequence: CASSEDRDLSGNTIYF. The CDR3 nucleotides are TGTGCCAGCAGTGAAGATAGAGACCTCTCTGGAAACACCATATATTTT.

This clone was observed a single time. The J gene is TRBJ2-4, the V gene TRBV21-1; TRBD1, the table's D call, lacks a check against the DNA. TRBV21-1 is a listed pseudogene. The length of the CDR3 is 17 residues. CDR3 region: CASSARDRIIAKNIQYF. The CDR3 region has the DNA TGTGCCAGCAGCGCCCGGGACAGAATTATAGCCAAAAACATTCAGTACTTC.

The chain links TRBV27 to TRBJ2-5; TRBD2 agrees at 9 bases. Looked up from germline, CDR1 is MNHEY and CDR2 is SMNVEV (reference sequence). V lost 0 bases to trimming and J lost 5 bases; unmatched junction nucleotides: 4. This CDR3 is built from 15 residues. This CDR3 reads CASSLSGTSWETQYF. For the CDR3, the DNA is TGTGCCAGCAGTTTATCAGGGACTAGCTGGGAGACCCAGTACTTC.

The chain employs TRBV9 and TRBJ1-1; D is possibly TRBD1 (6 bases). The germline V gene encodes CDR1 SGDLS and CDR2 YYNGEE. The CDR3 loop spans 14 amino acids. V was clipped by 0 bases and J by 4 bases, with 10 bases between them. CDR3 residues: CASSVGGPITEAFF. The CDR3 DNA reads as TGTGCCAGCAGCGTAGGGGGGCCCATCACTGAAGCTTTCTTT.

The chain is built from TRBV2 and TRBJ2-7; TRBD1 matches 12 bases. This CDR3 region has 14 residues. V trimming: 3 bases; J trimming: 6 bases; junction bases outside the gene matches: 3. Germline CDR1 SNHLY, CDR2 FYNNEI. For the CDR3, the DNA is TGTGCCAGCAGTGACCGGGACAGGGGGCCCGAGCAGTACTTC. Its protein product is CASSDRDRGPEQYF. Using reference TRBV2 and TRBJ2-7 for the parts outside the CDR3, the full variable domain is EPEVTQTPSHQVTQMGQEVILRCVPISNHLYFYWYRQILGQKVEFLVSFYNNEISEKSEIFDDQFSVERPDGSNFTLKIRSTKLEDSAMYFCASSDRDRGPEQYFGPGTRLTVT.

V is TRBV4-3 and J is TRBJ2-7; TRBD1 might be the D (5 bases). Per the germline V gene, CDR1 is LGHNA and CDR2 is YSLEER. The CDR3 totals 15 residues. V lost 0 bases to trimming and J lost 9 bases, with 18 bases between them. CDR3 loop: CASSQDGNRLNAQYF. For the CDR3, the DNA is TGCGCCAGCAGCCAAGATGGGAACAGGCTGAACGCGCAGTACTTC.

The chain links TRBV11-1 to TRBJ1-1; D gene unclear. Deletions cut 5 bases from V and 7 bases from J, with 20 bases between. This CDR3 is 15 amino acids long. The germline gives CDR1 SGHAT, CDR2 FQDESV (reference sequence). CDR3 DNA: TGTGCCAGCAGCCCCAGGACGGGAGTGGATGTTGAAGCTTTCTTT. It encodes CASSPRTGVDVEAFF. The full variable domain, with the rest looked up from reference TRBV11-1 and TRBJ1-1, is EAEVAQSPRYKITEKSQAVAFWCDPISGHATLYWYRQILGQGPELLVQFQDESVVDDSQLPKDRFSAERLKGVDSTLKIQPAELGDSAMYLCASSPRTGVDVEAFFGQGTRLTVV.

This clone showed up just once. The V and J genes are TRBV19 and TRBJ2-1; a possible D gene is TRBD2 (6 bases). The CDR3 totals 14 residues. Deletions cut 5 bases from V and 8 bases from J, with 16 bases between. Germline V gene lookup returns CDR1 LNHDA and CDR2 SQIVND (reference sequence). The CDR3 nucleotides read TGTGCCAGTAGTGCGGCCGGGACTCGGGATGAGCAGTTCTTC. Amino acid sequence: CASSAAGTRDEQFF.

This clone was found a few times. V and J are TRBV4-1 and TRBJ2-1; 9 nucleotides align to TRBD1. Losses at the gene ends were 0 bases for V and 6 bases for J; bases not matched to a gene: 6. From germline, CDR1 is MGHRA and CDR2 YSYEKL. The CDR3 has 16 amino acids. The CDR3, as DNA: TGCGCCAGCAGCCAAGATCCGGGACAGGGTGGCAATGAGCAGTTCTTC. It encodes CASSQDPGQGGNEQFF.